The 32 T cell receptor beta chains presented below share a single source sample, sequenced in a study of blood T cell repertoires in COVID-19. This table comes from immunoSEQ multiplex PCR, and its TCRdb copy is limited to in-frame clones, with some not included. Among about 95,000 clones listed, roughly 76% were seen once. Sequencing was done on a sample of peripheral blood. These TCRs come from a man at least 80 years old with COVID-19, enrolled during active disease.

The J gene is TRBJ2-7, the V gene TRBV7-8, with TRBD1 as a possible D gene (6 bases). The germline V gene encodes CDR1 SGHVS and CDR2 FQNEAQ. This CDR3 comprises 17 residues. The ends were cut back, 2 bases at V and 0 bases at J, with 17 bases in the middle. The CDR3 region is CASSLNMDRRISYEQYF. The CDR3 nucleotides read TGTGCCAGCAGCTTAAATATGGACAGAAGAATCTCCTACGAGCAGTACTTC.

V gene TRBV28 combines with J gene TRBJ2-1, with 8 nucleotides matching TRBD2. The CDR3 has 14 amino acids. The germline gives CDR1 MDHEN, CDR2 SYDVKM. V was pared by 6 bases and J by 1 base, with 2 bases of the junction left unmatched. The CDR3 DNA reads TGTGCCAGCAGGGAGCGGGAGTCCTACAATGAGCAGTTCTTC. It yields the protein CASRERESYNEQFF.

The rearrangement links TRBV7-2 to TRBJ1-2; 11 bases match TRBD1. The ends lost 7 bases at V and 2 bases at J; junction bases unmatched: 6. CDR1 and CDR2 from the germline V gene are SGHTA and FQGNSA. This CDR3 region has 15 residues. CDR3 DNA sequence: TGTGCCAGCACCATGTGGGACAGGGGGAACTATGGCTACACCTTC. It codes for CASTMWDRGNYGYTF.

The chain uses TRBV7-7 and TRBJ2-7; 13 bases are a match to TRBD2. CDR1 is SSHAT and CDR2 is FNYEAQ in the germline V gene (reference sequence). This CDR3 has 13 residues. V lost 3 bases, J lost 7 bases, and 0 bases stayed unmatched. The CDR3 DNA is TGTGCCAGCAGCTTGGGACTAGCGGGAGAGCAGTACTTC. It specifies CASSLGLAGEQYF.

V gene TRBV11-3 combines with J gene TRBJ1-1, with 8 bases identical to TRBD1. V shed 3 bases and J 3 bases; nucleotides not matched to a gene: 3. The germline gives CDR1 SGHNT, CDR2 YENEEA. The CDR3 is 14 residues long. The CDR3 nucleotides are TGTGCCAGCAGCTTGCAGGGGGCGGACACTGAAGCTTTCTTT. It translates to CASSLQGADTEAFF.

The chain joins TRBV25-1 to TRBJ2-7; weak D call: TRBD1 (5 bases). Trimming removed 3 bases at V and 2 bases at J, with 14 bases between. The CDR3 contains 15 residues. Germline CDR1 reads MGHDK; CDR2 reads SYGVNS. CDR3: CASSDGRVKAYEQYF. Written as DNA, the CDR3 is TGTGCCAGCAGTGACGGCAGGGTAAAGGCCTACGAGCAGTACTTC.

The V gene is TRBV5-4, the J gene TRBJ2-2; TRBD1 agrees at 7 bases. The ends lost 0 bases at V and 0 bases at J; junction bases unmatched: 2. The CDR3 extends over 16 amino acids. CDR1 and CDR2 (germline): SGHNT, YYREEE (reference sequence). CDR3 nucleotides: TGTGCCAGCAGCTTGGGGACAGGATCGAACACCGGGGAGCTGTTTTTT. It translates to CASSLGTGSNTGELFF.

The chain combines TRBV20-1 with TRBJ1-1; 7 nucleotides match TRBD1. The germline V gene encodes CDR1 DFQATT and CDR2 SNEGSKA (reference sequence). The CDR3 consists of 14 residues. V lost 3 bases to trimming and J lost 3 bases; unmatched junction nucleotides: 7. The DNA of the CDR3 is TGCAGTGCTAGTATGGGACAGCGGTACACTGAAGCTTTCTTT. It translates to CSASMGQRYTEAFF.

The V call is TRBV7-2, the J call TRBJ2-2; 7 nucleotides agree with TRBD2. CDR1 and CDR2 from the germline V gene are SGHTA and FQGNSA. With 2 bases clipped from V and 3 bases from J, the junction kept 9 bases outside the gene matches. The CDR3 is 17 amino acids. The CDR3 nucleotides are TGTGCCAGCAGCTTATTACGGGGCGGGAGATACACCGGGGAGCTGTTTTTT. It yields the protein CASSLLRGGRYTGELFF. Looking up the rest from reference TRBV7-2 and TRBJ2-2 gives the full variable domain: GAGVSQSPSNKVTEKGKDVELRCDPISGHTALYWYRQSLGQGLEFLIYFQGNSAPDKSGLPSDRFSAERTGGSVSTLTIQRTQQEDSAVYLCASSLLRGGRYTGELFFGEGSRLTVL.

The chain is built from TRBV5-4 and TRBJ1-4; the match to TRBD1 covers 9 bases. CDR3 length: 16 residues. Germline V gives CDR1 SGHNT, CDR2 YYREEE (reference sequence). With 4 bases clipped from V and 8 bases from J, the junction kept 12 bases outside the gene matches. Written as DNA, the CDR3 is TGTGCCAGCAGCCAAGGAGGGGGGACAGGGAGCGAAAAACTGTTTTTT. Encoded protein: CASSQGGGTGSEKLFF.

The gene calls are TRBV6-5 and TRBJ2-1, with D perhaps matching TRBD1 (6 bases). In germline, CDR1 is MNHEY, CDR2 SVGAGI. V was pared by 2 bases and J by 9 bases, with 14 bases between. The CDR3 spans 14 residues. CDR3 DNA sequence: TGTGCCAGCAGTTACACCCCTCACAGGGTTGAGCAGTTCTTC. Translating gives CASSYTPHRVEQFF.

Only one count was recorded for this clone. The rearrangement links TRBV6-2 or TRBV6-3 to TRBJ1-2, with 7 positions matching TRBD1. Germline-derived CDR1 and CDR2 are MNHEY and SVGEGT. V gave up 4 bases and J gave up 4 bases; unmatched junction bases: 9. This CDR3 region has 15 residues. CDR3 bases: TGTGCCAGCAGTTTACCTACCGGGACAGCCTATGGCTACACCTTC. Protein sequence: CASSLPTGTAYGYTF.

This clone has just one count. V and J are TRBV23-1 and TRBJ2-4; tentative D call: TRBD2 (5 bases). TRBV23-1 is classed as an ORF, of uncertain function. The CDR3 is 16 amino acids. The V end was cut by 2 bases, the J end by 1 base, with 12 bases between. The CDR3 DNA follows: TGCGCCAGCAGTCAAAGTAGCGCCGGCGCCAAAAACATTCAGTACTTC. This encodes CASSQSSAGAKNIQYF.

The chain has TRBV5-4 and TRBJ2-2; possible D gene TRBD1, 6 bases. This CDR3 region has 17 residues. Trimming removed 0 bases at V and 1 base at J, with 13 bases between. CDR1 and CDR2 from the germline V gene are SGHNT and YYREEE (reference sequence). The CDR3 loop reads CASSLDLGTMNTGELFF. CDR3 DNA: TGTGCCAGCAGCTTGGACCTCGGGACAATGAACACCGGGGAGCTGTTTTTT.

The chain uses TRBV5-1 and TRBJ1-4; TRBD1 matches at 8 bases. The CDR3 consists of 14 residues. V shed 3 bases, J shed 5 bases, and the junction held 3 bases outside the gene matches. Germline lookup yields CDR1 SGHRS and CDR2 YFSETQ. CDR3 sequence reads: CASSSDRANEKLFF. CDR3 DNA: TGCGCCAGCAGCTCGGACAGGGCCAATGAAAAACTGTTTTTT.

The chain has TRBV6-5 and TRBJ1-4, with a weak D call TRBD1 (5 bases). Trimming pared 6 bases from V and 8 bases from J, leaving 10 bases between. The CDR3 is 12 amino acids. Per germline, CDR1 MNHEY and CDR2 SVGAGI. The CDR3 protein is CASSQNREKLFF. CDR3 nucleotides: TGTGCCAGCAGCCAGAACAGGGAAAAACTGTTTTTT.

The chain couples TRBV15 to TRBJ1-3; D unresolved. Germline lookup yields CDR1 LNHNV and CDR2 YYDKDF (reference sequence). The length of the CDR3 is 17 residues. V was clipped by 0 bases and J by 4 bases, with 16 bases between them. The CDR3 bases are TGTGCCACCAGCAGAGAACGATACAGAGCCTCAGGAAACACCATATATTTT. Amino acids: CATSRERYRASGNTIYF.

This clone came up once. The V and J genes are TRBV7-8 and TRBJ2-7; a weak D match, TRBD2 (5 bases). V lost 5 bases and J lost 0, with 11 bases in between. Germline CDR1 and CDR2: SGHVS and FQNEAQ. This CDR3 is built from 14 residues. CDR3 region: CASSLMGSSYEQYF. The CDR3 DNA sequence: TGTGCCAGCAGCCTGATGGGGAGCTCCTACGAGCAGTACTTC.

The chain is built from TRBV6-5 and TRBJ1-3, with D possibly TRBD1 on 5 matching bases. This CDR3 region has 15 residues. V lost 0 bases and J 4 bases, leaving 10 bases between the germline ends. In germline, CDR1 is MNHEY, CDR2 SVGAGI. Written as DNA, the CDR3 is TGTGCCAGCAGTTACTCGACAGACCGGGGAAACACCATATATTTT. Translated, it gives CASSYSTDRGNTIYF.

This rearrangement joins TRBV5-1 to TRBJ2-1; 9 nucleotides agree with TRBD2. V lost 4 bases to trimming and J lost 0 bases; unmatched junction nucleotides: 5. This CDR3 is built from 16 residues. Germline CDR1 is SGHRS and CDR2 is YFSETQ. CDR3 loop: CASSPSGASSYNEQFF. CDR3 nucleotides: TGCGCCAGCAGCCCTAGCGGGGCGAGCTCCTACAATGAGCAGTTCTTC.

This clone has more than one count but fewer than ten. The rearrangement joins TRBV10-1 to TRBJ2-7, with a weak D call TRBD2 (5 bases). This CDR3 spans 14 amino acids. CDR1 and CDR2 from the germline V gene are WNHNN and SYGVQD (reference sequence). Trimming left V 5 bases short and J 6 bases short, with 17 bases between. The CDR3 loop reads CASSSAGPSAEQYF. The CDR3 DNA is TGCGCCAGCAGTTCCGCGGGTCCCTCCGCCGAGCAGTACTTC.

This clone showed up just a few times. The chain combines TRBV3-1 (or the pseudogene TRBV3-2) with TRBJ2-7; 13 positions agree with TRBD2. CDR3 length: 16 amino acids. Germline V gene lookup returns CDR1 LGHDT and CDR2 YNNKEL (reference sequence). Losses at the gene ends were 1 base for V and 2 bases for J; bases not matched to a gene: 2. CDR3 protein: CASSQVTSGRAYEQYF. DNA for the CDR3: TGTGCCAGCAGCCAAGTCACTAGCGGGAGGGCCTACGAGCAGTACTTC.

The chain combines TRBV6-9 with TRBJ2-3, with D tentatively TRBD2 (6 bases). Deletions cut 6 bases from V and 2 bases from J, with 24 bases between. Germline CDR1 and CDR2: MNHGY and SVAAGI. This CDR3 has 18 residues. The CDR3 here is CASRESRDFHVPTDTQYF. CDR3 DNA: TGTGCCAGCAGGGAGTCCCGGGACTTTCATGTCCCCACAGATACGCAGTATTTT.

DNA of the CDR3: TGTGCCAGTAATCTGGGGCTTAGTACCGGGGAGCTGTTTTTT. Protein sequence: CASNLGLSTGELFF. The rearrangement joins TRBV19 to TRBJ2-2; weak D call: TRBD1 (5 bases). This CDR3 has 14 amino acids. V was shortened by 7 bases and J by 5 bases, with 14 bases between the two germline ends. Germline CDR1 and CDR2: LNHDA and SQIVND (reference sequence).

The chain recombines TRBV10-2 with TRBJ2-7, with 8 nucleotides matching TRBD1. CDR3 length: 15 residues. Per germline, CDR1 WSHSY and CDR2 SAAADI. V lost 6 bases, J lost 2 bases, and 9 bases stayed unmatched. This CDR3 is CASRDGQGTTYEQYF. CDR3 bases: TGCGCCAGCAGAGACGGACAGGGAACAACCTACGAGCAGTACTTC.

V gene TRBV3-1 (or the pseudogene TRBV3-2) combines with J gene TRBJ2-5; a weak D match, TRBD1 (6 bases). Germline loops: CDR1 LGHDT, CDR2 YNNKEL (reference sequence). CDR3 length equals 15 residues. V dropped 4 bases and J dropped 2 bases, with 14 bases sitting between them. CDR3 region: CASSLRGQWQETQYF. For the CDR3, the DNA is TGTGCCAGCAGCCTCCGGGGACAATGGCAAGAGACCCAGTACTTC.

The V gene is TRBV9, the J gene TRBJ1-2; D call uncertain. CDR1 and CDR2 from the germline V gene are SGDLS and YYNGEE. The CDR3 runs to 14 residues. V gave up 0 bases and J gave up 6 bases, with 12 bases separating them. The CDR3 region is CASSVGLRGDGYTF. The CDR3 DNA sequence: TGTGCCAGCAGCGTAGGACTCCGCGGGGATGGCTACACCTTC.

The rearrangement joins TRBV7-2 to TRBJ1-5, with D possibly TRBD1 on 6 matching bases. Trimming stripped 5 bases from V and 6 bases from J, with 17 bases between. CDR3 length equals 15 residues. CDR1 SGHTA and CDR2 FQGNSA come from the germline V gene. The CDR3 spells CASSPYHNRVQPQHF. In DNA form, the CDR3 reads TGTGCCAGCAGCCCGTATCACAACAGGGTTCAGCCCCAGCATTTT.

The chain couples TRBV14 to TRBJ1-6; 7 positions agree with TRBD1. There are 15 residues in the CDR3. The germline gives CDR1 SGHDN, CDR2 FVKESK. V was clipped by 0 bases and J by 10 bases; unmatched bases: 6. The CDR3 spells CASSQDLTGVSPLHF. The DNA of the CDR3 is TGTGCCAGCAGCCAAGATCTAACAGGGGTCTCACCCCTCCACTTT. Together with reference TRBV14 and TRBJ1-6, the CDR3 gives the full variable domain: EAGVTQFPSHSVIEKGQTVTLRCDPISGHDNLYWYRRVMGKEIKFLLHFVKESKQDESGMPNNRFLAERTGGTYSTLKVQPAELEDSGVYFCASSQDLTGVSPLHFGNGTRLTVT.

V gene TRBV11-3 combines with J gene TRBJ2-4; 15 bases line up with TRBD2. This CDR3 comprises 16 residues. CDR1 and CDR2 (germline): SGHNT, YENEEA. With V trimmed by 5 bases and J by 8 bases, 7 bases remained unmatched. Here the CDR3 DNA reads TGTGCCAGCAGCCCCGGACTAGCGGGAGGGCCCGACATTCAGTACTTC. Translated: CASSPGLAGGPDIQYF.

This chain uses TRBV20-1 with TRBJ1-2; no definite D call. The CDR3 runs 13 residues. Germline V gives CDR1 DFQATT, CDR2 SNEGSKA (reference sequence). The V and J ends lost 3 bases and 7 bases respectively, with 15 bases between them. The CDR3, as DNA: TGCAGTGCTAGTAGAGATGGGCGGGGTGGCTACACCTTC. Protein: CSASRDGRGGYTF.

The chain couples TRBV3-1 (or the pseudogene TRBV3-2) to TRBJ2-1, with 11 bases aligning to TRBD1. The CDR3 has 14 residues. V shed 1 base, J shed 7 bases, and the junction held 0 bases outside the gene matches. Germline V gene lookup returns CDR1 LGHDT and CDR2 YNNKEL (reference sequence). CDR3 bases: TGTGCCAGCAGCCAAGGGGACAGGGGGAATGAGCAGTTCTTC. Amino acids: CASSQGDRGNEQFF.